The clone carrying this T cell receptor (beta chain) came up many times. What it binds is unknown. The data stem from a study of T cells in Graves' hyperthyroidism and ophthalmopathy. RNA transcripts were the template for amplifying TCR beta CDR3 regions. HTBI primers were used for first-round RT-PCR of the TCR CDR3. MiXCR was run by TCRdb on the multiplex PCR reads, yielding one entry per CDR3 protein. The sample has hundreds of thousands of distinct CDR3 sequences, more than 11% seen once. The study, taken as a whole, reports: Most clonotypes expanded in the thyroid (above 0.001) were also present in blood.

It was at first hyperthyroidism diagnosis, before any ophthalmopathy symptoms, that the blood sample was taken. The TCR comes from a woman aged 25-40 years with Graves' hyperthyroidism that later progressed to Graves' ophthalmopathy. The sequenced sample was blood.

The CDR3 is CAISEGDEQFF. The CDR3 DNA is TGTGCCATCAGTGAGGGGGATGAGCAGTTCTTC. The chain recombines TRBV10-3 with TRBJ2-1; no reliable D call. CDR3 length: 11 amino acids. Trimming stripped 2 bases from V and 8 bases from J, with 4 bases between. Per the germline V gene, CDR1 is ENHRY and CDR2 is SYGVKD.